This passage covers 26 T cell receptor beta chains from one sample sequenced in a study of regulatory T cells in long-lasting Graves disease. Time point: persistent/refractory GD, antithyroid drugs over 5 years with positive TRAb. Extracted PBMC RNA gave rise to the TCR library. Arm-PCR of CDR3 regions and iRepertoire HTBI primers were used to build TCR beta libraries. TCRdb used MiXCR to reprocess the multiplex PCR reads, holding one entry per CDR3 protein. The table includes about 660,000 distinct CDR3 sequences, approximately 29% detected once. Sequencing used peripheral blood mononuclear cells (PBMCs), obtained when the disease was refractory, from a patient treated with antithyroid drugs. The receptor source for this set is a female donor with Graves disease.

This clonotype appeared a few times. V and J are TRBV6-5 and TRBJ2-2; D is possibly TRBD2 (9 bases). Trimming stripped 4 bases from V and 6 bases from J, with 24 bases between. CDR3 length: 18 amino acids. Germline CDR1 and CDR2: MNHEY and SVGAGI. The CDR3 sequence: CASSSTGGVAGVAGELFF. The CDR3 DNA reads TGTGCCAGCAGTTCCACAGGGGGGGTAGCGGGAGTAGCCGGGGAGCTGTTTTTT.

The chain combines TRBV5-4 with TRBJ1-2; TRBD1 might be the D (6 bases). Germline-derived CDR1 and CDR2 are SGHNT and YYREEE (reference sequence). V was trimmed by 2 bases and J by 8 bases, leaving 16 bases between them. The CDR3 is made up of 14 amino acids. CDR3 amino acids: CASSLPQGGRGYTF. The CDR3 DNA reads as TGTGCCAGCAGCTTACCACAAGGGGGAAGAGGCTACACCTTC.

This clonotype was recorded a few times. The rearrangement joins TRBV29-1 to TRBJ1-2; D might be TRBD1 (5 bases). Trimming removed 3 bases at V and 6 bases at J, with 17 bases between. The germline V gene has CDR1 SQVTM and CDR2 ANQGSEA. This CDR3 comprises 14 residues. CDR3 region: CSVDGTLSWNGYTF. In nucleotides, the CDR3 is TGCAGCGTTGACGGGACCCTCAGTTGGAATGGCTACACCTTC.

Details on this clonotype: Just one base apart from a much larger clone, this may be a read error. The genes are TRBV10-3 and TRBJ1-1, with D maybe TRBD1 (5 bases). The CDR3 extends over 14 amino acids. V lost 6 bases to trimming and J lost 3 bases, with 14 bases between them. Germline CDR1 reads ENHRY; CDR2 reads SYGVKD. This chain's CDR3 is CAISEVGTDTEAFF. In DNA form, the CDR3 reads TGTGCCATCAGCGAGGTAGGGACGGACACTGAAGCTTTCTTT.

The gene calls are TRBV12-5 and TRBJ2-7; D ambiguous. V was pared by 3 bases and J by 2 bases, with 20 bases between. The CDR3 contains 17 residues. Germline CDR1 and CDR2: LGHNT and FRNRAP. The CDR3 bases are TGTGCTAGTGGTTTTCGCCAACGGTTTGACCCAACCTACGAGCAGTACTTC. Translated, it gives CASGFRQRFDPTYEQYF.

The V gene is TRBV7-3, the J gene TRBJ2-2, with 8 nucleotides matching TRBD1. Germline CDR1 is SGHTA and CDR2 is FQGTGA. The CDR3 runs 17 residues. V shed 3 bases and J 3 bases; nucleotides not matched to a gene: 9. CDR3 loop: CASSLGWTGNDTGELFF. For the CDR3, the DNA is TGTGCCAGCAGCTTGGGGTGGACAGGGAATGACACCGGGGAGCTGTTTTTT.

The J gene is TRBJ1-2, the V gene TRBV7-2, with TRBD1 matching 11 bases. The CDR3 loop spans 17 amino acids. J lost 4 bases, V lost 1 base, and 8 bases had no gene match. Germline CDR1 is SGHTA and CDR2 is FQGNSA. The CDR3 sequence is CASSLGGGQGGVYGYTF. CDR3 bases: TGTGCCAGCAGCTTAGGAGGGGGACAGGGGGGGGTCTATGGCTACACCTTC. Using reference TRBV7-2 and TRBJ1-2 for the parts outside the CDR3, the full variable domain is GAGVSQSPSNKVTEKGKDVELRCDPISGHTALYWYRQSLGQGLEFLIYFQGNSAPDKSGLPSDRFSAERTGGSVSTLTIQRTQQEDSAVYLCASSLGGGQGGVYGYTFGSGTRLTVV.

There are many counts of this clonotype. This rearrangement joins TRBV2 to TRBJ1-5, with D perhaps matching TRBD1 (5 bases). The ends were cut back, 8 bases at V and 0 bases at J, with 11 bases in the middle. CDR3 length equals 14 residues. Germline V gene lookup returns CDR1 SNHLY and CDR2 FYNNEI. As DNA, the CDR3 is TGTGCCAGCCGTTGGGACGATAGCAATCAGCCCCAGCATTTT. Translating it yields CASRWDDSNQPQHF.

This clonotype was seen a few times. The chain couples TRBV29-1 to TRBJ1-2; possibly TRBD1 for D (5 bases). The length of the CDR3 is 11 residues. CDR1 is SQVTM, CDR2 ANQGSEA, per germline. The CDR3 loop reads CTAGHLYGYTF. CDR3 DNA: TGCACCGCAGGACACCTGTATGGCTACACCTTC.

CDR3: CASSLASAGAIYEQYF. Here the CDR3 DNA reads TGCGCCAGCAGCTTGGCCTCGGCAGGCGCTATCTACGAGCAGTACTTC. This chain joins TRBV5-1 and TRBJ2-7; D is uncertain. In germline, CDR1 is SGHRS, CDR2 YFSETQ. V lost 0 bases and J 3 bases, leaving 16 bases between the germline ends. This CDR3 comprises 16 residues.

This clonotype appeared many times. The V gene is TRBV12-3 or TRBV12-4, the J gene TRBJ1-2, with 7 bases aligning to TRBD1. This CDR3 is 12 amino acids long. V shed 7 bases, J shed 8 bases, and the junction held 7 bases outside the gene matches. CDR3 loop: CASTGTASGYTF. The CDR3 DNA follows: TGTGCCAGCACCGGGACAGCCTCAGGCTACACCTTC.

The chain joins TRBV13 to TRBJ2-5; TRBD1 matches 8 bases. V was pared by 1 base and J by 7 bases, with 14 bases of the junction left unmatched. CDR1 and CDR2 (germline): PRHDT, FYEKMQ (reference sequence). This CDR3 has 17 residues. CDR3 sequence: CASSLAVLTGVGGTQYF. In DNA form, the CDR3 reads TGTGCCAGCAGCTTAGCTGTGTTGACAGGGGTGGGGGGGACCCAGTACTTC.

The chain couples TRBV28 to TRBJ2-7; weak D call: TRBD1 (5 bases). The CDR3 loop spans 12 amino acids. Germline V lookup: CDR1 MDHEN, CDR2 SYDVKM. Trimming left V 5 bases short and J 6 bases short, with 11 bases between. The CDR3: CASSPPGSEQYF. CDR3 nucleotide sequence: TGTGCCAGCAGTCCACCAGGGTCCGAGCAGTACTTC. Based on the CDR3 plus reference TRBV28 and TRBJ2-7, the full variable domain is DVKVTQSSRYLVKRTGEKVFLECVQDMDHENMFWYRQDPGLGLRLIYFSYDVKMKEKGDIPEGYSVSREKKERFSLILESASTNQTSMYLCASSPPGSEQYFGPGTRLTVT.

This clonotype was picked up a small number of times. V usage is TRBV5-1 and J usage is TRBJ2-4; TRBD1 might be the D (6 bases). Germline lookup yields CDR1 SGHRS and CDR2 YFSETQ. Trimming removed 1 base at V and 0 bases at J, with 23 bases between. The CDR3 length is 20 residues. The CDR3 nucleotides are TGCGCCAGCAGCTTGTTCTGGGACACGCGGACCCAAATAGCCAAAAACATTCAGTACTTC. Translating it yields CASSLFWDTRTQIAKNIQYF.

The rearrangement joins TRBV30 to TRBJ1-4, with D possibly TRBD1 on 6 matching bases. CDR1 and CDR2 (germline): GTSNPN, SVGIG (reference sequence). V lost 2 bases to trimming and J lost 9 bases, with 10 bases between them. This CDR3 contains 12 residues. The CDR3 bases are TGTGCCTGGAGTAGCCGGGGGCAAAAACTGTTTTTT. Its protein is CAWSSRGQKLFF. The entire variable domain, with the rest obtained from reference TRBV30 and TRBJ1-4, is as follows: SQTIHQWPATLVQPVGSPLSLECTVEGTSNPNLYWYRQAAGRGLQLLFYSVGIGQISSEVPQNLSASRPQDRQFILSSKKLLLSDSGFYLCAWSSRGQKLFFGSGTQLSVL.

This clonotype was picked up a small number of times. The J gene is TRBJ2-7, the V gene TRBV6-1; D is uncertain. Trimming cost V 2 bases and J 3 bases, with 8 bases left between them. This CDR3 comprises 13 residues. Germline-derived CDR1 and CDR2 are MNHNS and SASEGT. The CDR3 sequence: CASSEIRGYEQYF. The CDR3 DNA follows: TGTGCCAGCAGTGAAATCCGCGGCTACGAGCAGTACTTC.

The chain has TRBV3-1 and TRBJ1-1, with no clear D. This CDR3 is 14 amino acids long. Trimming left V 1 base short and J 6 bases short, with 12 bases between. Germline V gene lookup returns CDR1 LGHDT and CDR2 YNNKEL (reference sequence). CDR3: CASSQGRVLSEAFF. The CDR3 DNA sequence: TGTGCCAGCAGCCAAGGAAGGGTACTTTCTGAAGCTTTCTTT. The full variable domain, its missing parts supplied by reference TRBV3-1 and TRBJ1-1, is DTAVSQTPKYLVTQMGNDKSIKCEQNLGHDTMYWYKQDSKKFLKIMFSYNNKELIINETVPNRFSPKSPDKAHLNLHINSLELGDSAVYFCASSQGRVLSEAFFGQGTRLTVV.

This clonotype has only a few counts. This CDR3 reads CSAEIPGRNYEQYF. In nucleotides, the CDR3 is TGCAGTGCTGAAATACCGGGACGCAACTACGAGCAGTACTTC. The J gene is TRBJ2-7, the V gene TRBV20-1; D is tentatively TRBD1 or TRBD2 (5 bases each). Trimming pared 5 bases from V and 3 bases from J, leaving 17 bases between. The germline V gene encodes CDR1 DFQATT and CDR2 SNEGSKA (reference sequence). The CDR3 is 14 amino acids.

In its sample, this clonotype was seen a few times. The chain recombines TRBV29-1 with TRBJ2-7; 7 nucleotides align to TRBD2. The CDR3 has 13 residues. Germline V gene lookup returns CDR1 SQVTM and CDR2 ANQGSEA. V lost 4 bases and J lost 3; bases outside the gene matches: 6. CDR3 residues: CSVVGSGHYEQYF. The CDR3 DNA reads TGCAGCGTTGTTGGTAGCGGGCACTACGAGCAGTACTTC.

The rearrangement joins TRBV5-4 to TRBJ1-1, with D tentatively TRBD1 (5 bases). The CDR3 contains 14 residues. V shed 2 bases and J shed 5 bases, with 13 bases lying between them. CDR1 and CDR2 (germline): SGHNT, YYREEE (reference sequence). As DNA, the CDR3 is TGTGCCAGCAGCTTAGGGGACTACAGGACTGAAGCTTTCTTT. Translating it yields CASSLGDYRTEAFF. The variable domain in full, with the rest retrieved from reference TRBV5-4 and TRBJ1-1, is ETGVTQSPTHLIKTRGQQVTLRCSSQSGHNTVSWYQQALGQGPQFIFQYYREEENGRGNFPPRFSGLQFPNYSSELNVNALELDDSALYLCASSLGDYRTEAFFGQGTRLTVV.

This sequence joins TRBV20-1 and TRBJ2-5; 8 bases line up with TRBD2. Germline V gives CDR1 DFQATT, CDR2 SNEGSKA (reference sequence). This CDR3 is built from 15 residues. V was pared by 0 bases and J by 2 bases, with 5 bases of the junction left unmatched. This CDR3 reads CSARDSASGQETQYF. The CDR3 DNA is TGCAGTGCTAGAGATAGTGCTAGCGGGCAAGAGACCCAGTACTTC.

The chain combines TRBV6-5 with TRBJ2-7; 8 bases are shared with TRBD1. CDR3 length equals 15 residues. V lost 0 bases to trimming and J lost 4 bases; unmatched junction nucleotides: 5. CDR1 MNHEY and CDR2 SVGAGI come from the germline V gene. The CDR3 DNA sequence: TGTGCCAGCAGTTACTCTCCAAGGACAGGGTACGAGCAGTACTTC. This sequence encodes CASSYSPRTGYEQYF.

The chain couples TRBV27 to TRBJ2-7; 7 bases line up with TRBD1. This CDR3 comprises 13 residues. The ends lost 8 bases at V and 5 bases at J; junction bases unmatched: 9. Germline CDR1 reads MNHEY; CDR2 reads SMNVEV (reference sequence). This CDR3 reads CASRHSGQDEQYF. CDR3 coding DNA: TGTGCCAGCCGACACTCAGGACAGGACGAGCAGTACTTC.

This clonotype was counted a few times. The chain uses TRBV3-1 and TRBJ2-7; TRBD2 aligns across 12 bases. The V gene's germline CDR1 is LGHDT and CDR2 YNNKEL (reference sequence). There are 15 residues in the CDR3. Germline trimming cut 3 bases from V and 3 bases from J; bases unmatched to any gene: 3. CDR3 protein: CASSHQTSGSYEQYF. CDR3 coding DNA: TGTGCCAGCAGCCACCAGACTAGCGGGAGCTACGAGCAGTACTTC.

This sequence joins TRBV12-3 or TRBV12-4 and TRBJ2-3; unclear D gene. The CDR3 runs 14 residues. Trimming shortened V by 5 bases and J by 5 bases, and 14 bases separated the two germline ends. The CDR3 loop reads CASSVLGPQDTQYF. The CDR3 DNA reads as TGTGCCAGCAGTGTTCTGGGCCCACAAGATACGCAGTATTTT.

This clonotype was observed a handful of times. The CDR3 DNA reads as TGTGCCAGCAGTCTCGACCTGGGGCTAGCGGATTACTCCTACGAGCAGTACTTC. This codes for CASSLDLGLADYSYEQYF. The chain carries TRBV6-1 and TRBJ2-7, with 7 bases lining up with TRBD2. V gave up 5 bases and J gave up 0 bases; unmatched junction bases: 16. The length of the CDR3 is 18 residues. Germline CDR1 MNHNS, CDR2 SASEGT.